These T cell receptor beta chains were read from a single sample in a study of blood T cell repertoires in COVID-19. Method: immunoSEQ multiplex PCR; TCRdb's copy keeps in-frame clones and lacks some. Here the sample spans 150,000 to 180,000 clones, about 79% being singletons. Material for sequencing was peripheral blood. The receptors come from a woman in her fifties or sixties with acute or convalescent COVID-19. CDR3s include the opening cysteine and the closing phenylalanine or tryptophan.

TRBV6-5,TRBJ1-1,CASRETGERTEAFF
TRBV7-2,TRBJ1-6,CASSLVGAQNNSPLHF
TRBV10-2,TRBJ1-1,CASRETGNGAFF
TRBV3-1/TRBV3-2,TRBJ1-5,CASSPRGISNQPQHF
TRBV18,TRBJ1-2,CASSPAGRGEYGYTF
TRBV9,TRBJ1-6,CASSVEQVYNSPLHF
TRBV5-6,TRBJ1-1,CASSSIRGAEAFF
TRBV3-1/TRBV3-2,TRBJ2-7,CASSLGTGEYEQYF
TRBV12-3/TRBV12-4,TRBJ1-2,CASRLTGEGGYTF
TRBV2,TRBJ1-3,CASMGQHSGNTIYF
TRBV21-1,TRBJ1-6,CASISGCREGWNSPLHF
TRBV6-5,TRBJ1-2,CASRGTGEDSGYTF
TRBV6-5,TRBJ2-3,CASGPADSTDTQYF
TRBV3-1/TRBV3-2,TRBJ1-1,CASSQEAGKMGTEAFF
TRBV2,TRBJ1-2,CASTYSGGNGYTF
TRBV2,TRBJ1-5,CASSEGRQPNQPQHF
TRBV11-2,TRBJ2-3,CASSRETDTQYF
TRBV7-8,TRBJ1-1,CASRSHGGRNTEAFF
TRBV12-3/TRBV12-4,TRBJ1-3,CASSSIGNTIYF
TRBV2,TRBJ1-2,CASSTDRGLYGYTF
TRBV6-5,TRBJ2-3,CASSNRGRVDTQYF